This T cell receptor beta chain was sequenced for a study of blood T cell repertoires in COVID-19. Study-level background: Acute and convalescent COVID-19 samples came from the United States, Italy and Spain. The cDNA or gDNA used as material had been derived from T cells, B-cell-depleted T cells, or PBMCs.

Trimming removed 4 bases at V and 8 bases at J, with 12 bases between. There are 13 residues in the CDR3. Germline V gene sequence: CDR1 MGHRA, CDR2 YSYEKL. Study processing details: Reference gene primer amplification gave nucleated cell count estimates. Measured with immunoSEQ multiplex PCR; TCRdb has only the in-frame clones, and not every one. V, J and clone size were drawn from that table, and D and trimming were deduced from the DNA. This table holds about 190,000 clones, around 83% found once. What was sequenced was peripheral blood. The rearrangement uses TRBV4-1 and TRBJ2-1; perhaps TRBD1 as D (5 bases). This TCR was recovered from a woman aged 40-49 years with acute or convalescent COVID-19. The DNA for the CDR3 is TGCGCCAGCAGCCCCCAGGGTGGGTATGAGCAGTTCTTC. Its translation is CASSPQGGYEQFF.